This TCR beta chain was recorded in a study of T cell repertoires in cytomegalovirus infection. Study in general: Matching HLA type, along with CMV infection, was indicated by public TCR beta signatures.

This clonotype was counted ten times or more. Its antigen is currently unknown. TCRdb ran MiXCR on the reads and lists one entry per CDR3 protein. Counted here are about 400,000 distinct CDR3 sequences, 15% to 20% occurring once; the ten biggest clones make up 7.5% to 9%. Points from the study as a whole: Clonotype analysis showed dominance of the ex vivo response by HLA-C-restricted CMV-specific TCR beta clonotypes. Carriers of CMV plus the relevant HLA were identified by cumulative public TCR beta family frequency.

The CDR3 totals 16 residues. Trimming left V 2 bases short and J 4 bases short, with 12 bases between. CDR1 SGHTA and CDR2 FQGNSA come from the germline V gene. The chain recombines TRBV7-2 with TRBJ2-6; D possibly corresponds to TRBD1 (6 bases). The clonotype comes from a human donor in good health (CMV status not recorded). Some clones in this sample may be carry-over from other donors' samples. The material sequenced was PBMCs. CDR3 sequence: CASSLRGLGGANVLTF. The CDR3 coding sequence is TGTGCCAGCAGCTTAAGGGGGTTGGGCGGGGCCAACGTCCTGACTTTC.